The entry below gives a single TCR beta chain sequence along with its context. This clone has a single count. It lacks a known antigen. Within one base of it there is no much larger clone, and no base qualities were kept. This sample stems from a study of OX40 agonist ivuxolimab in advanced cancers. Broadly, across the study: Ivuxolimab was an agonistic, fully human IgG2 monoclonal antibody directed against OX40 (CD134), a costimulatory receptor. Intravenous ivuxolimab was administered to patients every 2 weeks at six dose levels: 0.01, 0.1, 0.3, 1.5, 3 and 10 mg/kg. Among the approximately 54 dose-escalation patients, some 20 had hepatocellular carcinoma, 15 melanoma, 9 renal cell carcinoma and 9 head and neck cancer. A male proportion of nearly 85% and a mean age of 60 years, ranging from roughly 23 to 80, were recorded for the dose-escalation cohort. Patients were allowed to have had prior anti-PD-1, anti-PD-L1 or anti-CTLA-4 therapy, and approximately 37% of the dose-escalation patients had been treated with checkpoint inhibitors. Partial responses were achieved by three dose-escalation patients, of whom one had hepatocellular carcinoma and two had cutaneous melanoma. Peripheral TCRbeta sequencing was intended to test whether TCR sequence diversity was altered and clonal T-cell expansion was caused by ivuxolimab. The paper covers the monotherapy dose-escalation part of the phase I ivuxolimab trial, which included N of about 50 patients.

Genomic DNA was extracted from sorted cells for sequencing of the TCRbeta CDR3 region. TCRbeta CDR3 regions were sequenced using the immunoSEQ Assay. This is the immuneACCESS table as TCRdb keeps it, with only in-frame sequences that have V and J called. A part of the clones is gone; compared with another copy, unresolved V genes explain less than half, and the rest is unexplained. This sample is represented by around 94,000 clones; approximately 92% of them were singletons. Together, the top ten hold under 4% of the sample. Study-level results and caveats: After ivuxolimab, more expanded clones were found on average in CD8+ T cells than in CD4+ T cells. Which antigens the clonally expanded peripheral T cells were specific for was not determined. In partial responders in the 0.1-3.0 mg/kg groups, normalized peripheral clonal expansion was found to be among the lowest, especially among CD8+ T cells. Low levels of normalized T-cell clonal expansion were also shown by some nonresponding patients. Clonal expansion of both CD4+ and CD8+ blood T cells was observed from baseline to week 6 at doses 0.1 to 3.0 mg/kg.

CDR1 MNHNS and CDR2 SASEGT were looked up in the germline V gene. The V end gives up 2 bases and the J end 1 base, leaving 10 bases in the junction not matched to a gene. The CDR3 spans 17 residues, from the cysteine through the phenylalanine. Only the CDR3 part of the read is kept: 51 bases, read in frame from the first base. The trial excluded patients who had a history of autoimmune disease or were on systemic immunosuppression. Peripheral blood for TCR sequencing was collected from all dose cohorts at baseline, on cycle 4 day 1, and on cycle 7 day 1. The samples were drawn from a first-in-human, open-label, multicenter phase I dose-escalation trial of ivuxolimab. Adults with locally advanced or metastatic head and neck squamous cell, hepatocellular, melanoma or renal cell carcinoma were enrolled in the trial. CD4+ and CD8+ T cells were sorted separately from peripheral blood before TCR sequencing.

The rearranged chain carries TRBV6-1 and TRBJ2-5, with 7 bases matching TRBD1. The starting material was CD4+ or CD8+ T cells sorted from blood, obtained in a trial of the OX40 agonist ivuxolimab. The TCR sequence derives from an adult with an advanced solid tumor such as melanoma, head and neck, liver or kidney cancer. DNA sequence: TGTGCCAGCAGTGAAATCCGAGGGGGCAGGAGCCAAGAGACCCAGTACTTC. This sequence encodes CASSEIRGGRSQETQYF.